Sequencing of this TCR beta chain was carried out in a study of T cells after yellow fever vaccination. Study outcomes and limitations: The secondary T-cell response peaked on day 5, not day 15, but was weaker.

At least ten counts were recorded for this clonotype. Its cognate antigen is unknown. UMIs and a universal primer site were added when TCR cDNA was made by 5'RACE template switching. TCRdb passed the 5' RACE reads through MiXCR, listing each CDR3 protein once. Here the sample spans about 350,000 distinct CDR3 sequences, around a tenth being singletons. V lost 1 base to trimming and J lost 5 bases, with 9 bases between them. The germline V gene has CDR1 SGHRS and CDR2 YFSETQ. The CDR3 extends over 14 amino acids. This rearrangement joins TRBV5-1 to TRBJ2-2; no definite D call. The receptor was isolated from a man between 18 and 35 years old who received the YFV17D yellow fever vaccine. The sample here was PBMCs, taken on the day of the first yellow fever vaccination. In DNA form, the CDR3 reads TGCGCCAGCAGCTTGTACCTTGGGACCGGGGAGCTGTTTTTT. This codes for CASSLYLGTGELFF.